Listed below are T cell receptor beta chains from one sample, sequenced in a study of cytomegalovirus exposure and HLA in healthy donors. Some clones are missing from TCRdb's copy, which holds only in-frame ones; the method was immunoSEQ multiplex PCR. The sample contains around 150,000 clones, about 80% of which appear only once. Sequencing input: PBMCs. These TCRs come from a woman aged 35 to 49 in good health and CMV-seronegative. CDR3s include the opening cysteine and the closing phenylalanine or tryptophan. The D gene is left open where the match is weak. The size field is filled for only some rows; it gives once, few, many or a size class.

TRBJ1-5 | NA | NA | TRBV28 | CACLGSLNSNQPQHF | TGTGCCTGCCTCGGGTCGTTGAATAGCAATCAGCCCCAGCATTTT
TRBJ1-2 | TRBD1 | NA | TRBV4-1 | CASSQDRGRGYGYTF | TGCGCCAGCAGCCAAGATCGCGGCAGGGGGTATGGCTACACCTTC
TRBJ2-1 | TRBD2 | NA | TRBV11-3 | CASSLELSGASYNEQFF | TGTGCCAGCAGCTTAGAACTGAGCGGGGCGTCCTACAATGAGCAGTTCTTC
TRBJ2-5 | TRBD1 | NA | TRBV7-9 | CSSPRGQDDQETQYF | TGTTCCAGCCCCCGGGGACAGGACGACCAAGAGACCCAGTACTTC
TRBJ2-3 | NA | few | TRBV28 | CASSFGQYFTDTQYF | TGTGCCAGCAGTTTTGGACAGTACTTTACAGATACGCAGTATTTT
TRBJ2-5 | TRBD1 | few | TRBV10-3 | CAISQTGYQETQYF | TGTGCCATCAGTCAGACAGGGTACCAAGAGACCCAGTACTTC
TRBJ2-7 | NA | NA | TRBV4-3 | CASSQDLSSLGQYF | TGCGCCAGCAGCCAAGATTTGTCTAGTTTGGGGCAGTACTTC
TRBJ2-4 | NA | NA | TRBV7-3 | CASSLGPNQEENIQYF | TGTGCCAGCAGCTTAGGTCCAAATCAGGAAGAAAACATTCAGTACTTC
TRBJ1-4 | TRBD1 | once | TRBV19 | CASSNTGGVEKLFF | TGTGCCAGTAGCAATACAGGGGGCGTTGAAAAACTGTTTTTT
TRBJ1-5 | NA | NA | TRBV7-2 | CASSLKLGRDQPQHF | TGTGCCAGCAGCTTAAAATTGGGCAGAGATCAGCCCCAGCATTTT
TRBJ2-3 | NA | NA | TRBV29-1 | CSARTVGTDTQYF | TGCAGCGCCCGGACTGTCGGTACAGATACGCAGTATTTT
TRBJ1-1 | NA | few | TRBV12-2 | CASRLGTPGDTEAFF | TGTGCAAGTCGCTTGGGCACCCCGGGAGACACTGAAGCTTTCTTT
TRBJ2-5 | NA | NA | TRBV13 | CASSLGRETQYF | TGTGCCAGCAGCCTAGGTCGTGAGACCCAGTACTTC
TRBJ1-6 | TRBD1 | NA | TRBV4-2 | CASSQVLTGDSPLHF | TGTGCCAGCAGCCAAGTGCTCACAGGGGATTCACCCCTCCACTTT
TRBJ2-7 | TRBD2 | NA | TRBV4-3 | CASSQGIAGTGEQYF | TGCGCCAGCAGCCAAGGGATAGCGGGCACGGGCGAGCAGTACTTC
TRBJ1-6 | TRBD1 | NA | TRBV4-2 | CASSQDPLGTGLNSPLHF | TGTGCCAGCAGCCAAGATCCGTTAGGGACAGGGCTTAATTCACCCCTCCACTTT
TRBJ2-3 | TRBD2 | NA | TRBV6-1 | CASSDFSGGADTQYF | TGTGCCAGCAGTGATTTTAGCGGGGGGGCAGATACGCAGTATTTT
TRBJ2-5 | TRBD2 | NA | TRBV10-3 | CAISDPGTSTETQYF | TGTGCCATCAGTGACCCCGGGACTAGCACCGAGACCCAGTACTTC
TRBJ2-1 | TRBD2 | few | TRBV29-1 | CSVLTSGSQQFF | TGCAGCGTCTTGACTAGCGGGAGCCAGCAGTTCTTC
TRBJ2-3 | NA | NA | TRBV6-4 | CASSESGGEADTQYF | TGTGCCAGCAGTGAATCGGGGGGCGAAGCAGATACGCAGTATTTT
TRBJ1-2 | NA | NA | TRBV18 | CASSPGSTNYGYTF | TGTGCCAGCTCACCAGGGAGTACTAACTATGGCTACACCTTC
TRBJ2-5 | NA | NA | TRBV19 | CASSNPSGLVNQETQYF | TGTGCCAGTAGTAACCCATCAGGGCTCGTTAACCAAGAGACCCAGTACTTC
TRBJ1-2 | TRBD1 | NA | TRBV11-2 | CASSLGDSRNYGYTF | TGTGCCAGCAGCTTGGGGGACAGTAGGAACTATGGCTACACCTTC
TRBJ2-3 | TRBD1 | NA | TRBV29-1 | CSGLTGFLTDTQYF | TGCAGCGGCCTGACAGGGTTTCTAACAGATACGCAGTATTTT
TRBJ2-7 | TRBD2 | NA | TRBV2 | CASSEVASGSSYEQYF | TGTGCCAGCAGTGAAGTGGCTAGCGGGAGCTCCTACGAGCAGTACTTC
TRBJ2-1 | TRBD2 | NA | TRBV9 | CASSVDGSGRFRSSYNEQFF | TGTGCCAGCAGCGTAGATGGTAGCGGGAGGTTCCGAAGCTCCTACAATGAGCAGTTCTTC
TRBJ2-1 | TRBD1 | NA | TRBV27 | CASRPTTGGYNEQFF | TGTGCCAGCAGACCTACGACAGGGGGGTACAATGAGCAGTTCTTC
TRBJ2-1 | TRBD1 | once | TRBV7-9 | CASRTVGQGVYNEQFF | TGTGCCAGCAGAACCGTGGGACAGGGAGTATACAATGAGCAGTTCTTC
TRBJ1-1 | NA | NA | TRBV11-2 | CASSFRLGAGTEAFF | TGTGCCAGCAGTTTTAGACTGGGAGCGGGTACTGAAGCTTTCTTT
TRBJ2-2 | NA | NA | TRBV19 | CASSISIIWGDTGELFF | TGTGCCAGTAGTATATCAATTATCTGGGGAGACACCGGGGAGCTGTTTTTT
TRBJ1-4 | TRBD1 | NA | TRBV4-2 | CASSEQGRRDEKLFF | TGTGCCAGCAGCGAACAGGGGCGGAGGGATGAAAAACTGTTTTTT
TRBJ2-7 | NA | NA | TRBV18 | CASSPLGSPTYEQYF | TGTGCCAGCTCACCTCTCGGGTCTCCCACTTACGAGCAGTACTTC
TRBJ2-1 | TRBD2 | NA | TRBV11-3 | CASSLAGGRRNEQFF | TGTGCCAGCAGCTTAGCGGGGGGACGGCGGAATGAGCAGTTCTTC
TRBJ1-4 | TRBD1 | NA | TRBV5-1 | CASSLKPGQPNEKLFF | TGCGCCAGCAGCTTGAAGCCGGGACAGCCGAATGAAAAACTGTTTTTT
TRBJ2-5 | TRBD2 | few | TRBV7-2 | CASSVNLAGVWETQYF | TGTGCCAGCAGCGTAAACCTAGCGGGGGTTTGGGAGACCCAGTACTTC
TRBJ1-1 | NA | NA | TRBV19 | CASSPGGYTEAFF | TGTGCCAGTAGCCCGGGAGGGTACACTGAAGCTTTCTTT